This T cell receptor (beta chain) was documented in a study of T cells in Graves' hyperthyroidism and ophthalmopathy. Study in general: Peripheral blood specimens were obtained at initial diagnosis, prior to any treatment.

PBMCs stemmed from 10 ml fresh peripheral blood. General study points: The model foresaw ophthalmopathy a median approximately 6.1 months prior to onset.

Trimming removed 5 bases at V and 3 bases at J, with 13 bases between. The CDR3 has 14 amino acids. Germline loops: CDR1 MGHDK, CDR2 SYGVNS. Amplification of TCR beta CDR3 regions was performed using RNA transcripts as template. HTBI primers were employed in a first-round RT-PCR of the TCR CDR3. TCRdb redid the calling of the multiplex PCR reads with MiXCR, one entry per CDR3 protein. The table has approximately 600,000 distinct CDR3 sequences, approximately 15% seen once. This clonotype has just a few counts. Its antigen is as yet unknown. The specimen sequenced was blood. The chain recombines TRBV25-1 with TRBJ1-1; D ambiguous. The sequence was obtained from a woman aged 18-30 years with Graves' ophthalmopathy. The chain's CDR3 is CASSRSIPYTEAFF. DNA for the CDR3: TGTGCCAGCAGTCGGTCTATCCCCTACACTGAAGCTTTCTTT.